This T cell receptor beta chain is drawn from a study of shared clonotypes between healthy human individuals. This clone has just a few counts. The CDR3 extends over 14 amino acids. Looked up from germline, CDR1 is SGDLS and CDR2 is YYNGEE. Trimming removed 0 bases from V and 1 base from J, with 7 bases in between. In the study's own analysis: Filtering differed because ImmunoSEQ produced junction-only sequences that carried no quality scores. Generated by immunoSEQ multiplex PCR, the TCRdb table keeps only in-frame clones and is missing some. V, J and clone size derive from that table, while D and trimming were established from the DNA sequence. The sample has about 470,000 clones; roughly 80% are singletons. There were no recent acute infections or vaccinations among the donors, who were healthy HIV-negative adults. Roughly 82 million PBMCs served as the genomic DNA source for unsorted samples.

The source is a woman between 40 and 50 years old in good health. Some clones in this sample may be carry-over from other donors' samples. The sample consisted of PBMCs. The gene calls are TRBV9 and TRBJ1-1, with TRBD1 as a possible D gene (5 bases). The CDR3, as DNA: TGTGCCAGCAGCGTAGGACAGTGGAACACTGAAGCTTTCTTT. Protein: CASSVGQWNTEAFF. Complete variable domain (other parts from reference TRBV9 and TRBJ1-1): DSGVTQTPKHLITATGQRVTLRCSPRSGDLSVYWYQQSLDQGLQFLIQYYNGEERAKGNILERFSAQQFPDLHSELNLSSLELGDSALYFCASSVGQWNTEAFFGQGTRLTVV.